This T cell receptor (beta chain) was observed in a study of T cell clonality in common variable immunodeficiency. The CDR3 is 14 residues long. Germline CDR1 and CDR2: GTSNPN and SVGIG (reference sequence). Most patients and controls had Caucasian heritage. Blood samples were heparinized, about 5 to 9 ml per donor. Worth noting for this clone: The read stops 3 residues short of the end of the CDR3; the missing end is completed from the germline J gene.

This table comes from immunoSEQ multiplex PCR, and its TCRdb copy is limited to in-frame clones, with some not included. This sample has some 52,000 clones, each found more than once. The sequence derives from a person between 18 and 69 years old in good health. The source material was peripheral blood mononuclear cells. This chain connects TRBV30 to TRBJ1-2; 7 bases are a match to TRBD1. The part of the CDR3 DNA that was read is TGTGCCTGGAGCGGCGGCAGGGGGGTATACGAC. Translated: CAWSGGRGVYD. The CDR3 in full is CAWSGGRGVYDYTF.